The present entry profiles one T cell receptor beta chain with its context. This sample stems from a study of control samples from healthy donors and cancer patients. This table comes from immunoSEQ multiplex PCR, and its TCRdb copy is limited to in-frame clones, with some not included. The sample has some 100,000 clones; more than 85% are singletons. This sequence was found in a man aged 30 to 39 in good health. What was sequenced was blood.

CDR3: CASSFGQVGGNEQFF. The CDR3 DNA reads as TGTGCCAGCAGTTTCGGACAGGTGGGGGGCAATGAGCAGTTCTTC. The chain employs TRBV28 and TRBJ2-1; D might be TRBD1 (7 bases). V was clipped by 3 bases and J by 6 bases, with 15 bases between them. This CDR3 contains 15 residues. Per germline, CDR1 MDHEN and CDR2 SYDVKM.